This passage covers 3 T cell receptor beta chains from one sample sequenced in a study of shared T cell receptors in the human thymus. Measured with immunoSEQ multiplex PCR; TCRdb has only the in-frame clones, and not every one. The sample contains hundreds of thousands of clones, roughly 86% of which appear only once. The same specimen was also included in a second study, on human thymus T cells.

The sequenced sample was thymocytes. The receptors come from a boy under two years old with a congenital heart defect.

The chain uses TRBV27 and TRBJ2-3, with D possibly TRBD2 on 6 matching bases. The V end lost 6 bases, the J end lost 2 bases, and 21 bases lay between the germline ends. This CDR3 is built from 17 residues. Germline V gives CDR1 MNHEY, CDR2 SMNVEV (reference sequence). CDR3 residues: CASRFSPGTSPTDTQYF. In DNA, the CDR3 is TGTGCCAGCAGATTCTCCCCCGGGACTTCTCCCACAGATACGCAGTATTTT.

This chain links TRBV29-1 with TRBJ2-3; TRBD2 might be the D (6 bases). The V end was cut by 1 base, the J end by 1 base, with 9 bases between. The CDR3 is 14 residues long. Germline V lookup: CDR1 SQVTM, CDR2 ANQGSEA. This CDR3 reads CSVEVGGGTDTQYF. The CDR3, as DNA: TGCAGCGTTGAAGTGGGCGGGGGCACAGATACGCAGTATTTT.

V usage is TRBV2 and J usage is TRBJ1-2; D perhaps matches TRBD1 (5 bases). The CDR3 runs to 14 residues. Trimming stripped 4 bases from V and 4 bases from J, with 13 bases between. The germline CDR1 and CDR2 sequences are SNHLY and FYNNEI. The CDR3 loop is CASSGGHSSYGYTF. Written as DNA, the CDR3 is TGTGCCAGCAGTGGGGGCCACTCTTCCTATGGCTACACCTTC.